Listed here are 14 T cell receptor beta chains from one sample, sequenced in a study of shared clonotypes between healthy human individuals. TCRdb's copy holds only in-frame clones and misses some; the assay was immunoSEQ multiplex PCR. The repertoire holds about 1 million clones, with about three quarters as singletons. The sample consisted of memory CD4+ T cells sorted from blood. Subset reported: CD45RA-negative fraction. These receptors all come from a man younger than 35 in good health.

In nucleotides, the CDR3 is TGTGCCAGCAGCCCGGGGGGTCGGACTGAAGCTTTCTTT. It translates to CASSPGGRTEAFF. The rearrangement links TRBV6-6 to TRBJ1-1; tentatively, D is TRBD1 (5 bases). The germline V and J ends were trimmed by 6 bases and 5 bases, with 13 bases remaining between them. The germline gives CDR1 MNHNY, CDR2 SVGAGI (reference sequence). The CDR3 has 13 residues.

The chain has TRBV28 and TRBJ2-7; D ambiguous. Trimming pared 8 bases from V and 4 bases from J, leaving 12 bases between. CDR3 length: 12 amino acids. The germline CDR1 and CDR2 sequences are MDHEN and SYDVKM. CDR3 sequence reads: CASSAKPYEQYF. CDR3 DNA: TGTGCCAGCTCCGCTAAGCCTTACGAGCAGTACTTC.

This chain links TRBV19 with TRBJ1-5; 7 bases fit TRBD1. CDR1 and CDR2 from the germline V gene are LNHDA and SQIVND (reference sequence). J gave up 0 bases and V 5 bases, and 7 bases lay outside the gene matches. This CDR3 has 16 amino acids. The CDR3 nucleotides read TGTGCCAGTAGTTGGGTCCAGGGGGGTAGCAATCAGCCCCAGCATTTT. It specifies CASSWVQGGSNQPQHF.

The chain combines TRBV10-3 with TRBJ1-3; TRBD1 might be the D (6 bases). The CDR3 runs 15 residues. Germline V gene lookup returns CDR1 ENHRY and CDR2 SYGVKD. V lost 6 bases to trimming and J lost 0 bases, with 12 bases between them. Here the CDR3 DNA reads TGTGCCATCAGCTATGACAGGCTCTCTGGAAACACCATATATTTT. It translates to CAISYDRLSGNTIYF.

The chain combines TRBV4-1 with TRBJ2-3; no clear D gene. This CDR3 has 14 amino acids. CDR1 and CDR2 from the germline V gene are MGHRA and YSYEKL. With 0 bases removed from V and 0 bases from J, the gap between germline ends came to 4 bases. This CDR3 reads CASSQDPSTDTQYF. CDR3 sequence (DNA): TGCGCCAGCAGCCAAGACCCTAGCACAGATACGCAGTATTTT.

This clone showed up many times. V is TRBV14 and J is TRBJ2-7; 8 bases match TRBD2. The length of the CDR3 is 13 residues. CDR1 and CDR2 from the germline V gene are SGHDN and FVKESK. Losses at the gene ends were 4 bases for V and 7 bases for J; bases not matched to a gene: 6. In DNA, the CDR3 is TGTGCCAGCAGCCTAGCGGGAACAAGAGAGCAGTACTTC. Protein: CASSLAGTREQYF.

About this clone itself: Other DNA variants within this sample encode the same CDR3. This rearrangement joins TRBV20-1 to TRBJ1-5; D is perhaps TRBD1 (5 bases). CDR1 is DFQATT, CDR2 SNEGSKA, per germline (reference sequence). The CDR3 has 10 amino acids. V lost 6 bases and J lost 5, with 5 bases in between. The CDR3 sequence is CSAGDQPQHF. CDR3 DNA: TGCAGTGCGGGGGATCAGCCCCAGCATTTT.

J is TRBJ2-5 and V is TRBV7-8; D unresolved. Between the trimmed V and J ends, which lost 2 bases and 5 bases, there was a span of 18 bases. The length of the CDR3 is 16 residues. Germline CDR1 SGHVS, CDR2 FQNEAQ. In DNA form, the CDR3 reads TGTGCCAGCAGCTTATCGGAGTTTACCCTCACCGAGACCCAGTACTTC. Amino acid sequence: CASSLSEFTLTETQYF. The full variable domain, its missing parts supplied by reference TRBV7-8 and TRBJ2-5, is GAGVSQSPRYKVAKRGQDVALRCDPISGHVSLFWYQQALGQGPEFLTYFQNEAQLDKSGLPSDRFFAERPEGSVSTLKIQRTQQEDSAVYLCASSLSEFTLTETQYFGPGTRLLVL.

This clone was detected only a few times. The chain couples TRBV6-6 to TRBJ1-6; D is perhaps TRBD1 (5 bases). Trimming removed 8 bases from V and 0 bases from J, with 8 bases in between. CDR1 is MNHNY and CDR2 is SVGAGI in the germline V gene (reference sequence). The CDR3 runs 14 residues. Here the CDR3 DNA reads TGTGCCAGCCAGGGAGGCTCCTATAATTCACCCCTCCACTTT. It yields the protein CASQGGSYNSPLHF.

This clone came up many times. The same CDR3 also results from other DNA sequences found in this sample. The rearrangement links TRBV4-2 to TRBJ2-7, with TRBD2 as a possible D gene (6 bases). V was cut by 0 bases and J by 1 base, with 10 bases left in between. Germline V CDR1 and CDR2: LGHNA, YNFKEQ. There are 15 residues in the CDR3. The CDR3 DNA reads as TGTGCCAGCAGCCAAGATAGTCGGGGGTCCTACGAGCAGTACTTC. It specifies CASSQDSRGSYEQYF.

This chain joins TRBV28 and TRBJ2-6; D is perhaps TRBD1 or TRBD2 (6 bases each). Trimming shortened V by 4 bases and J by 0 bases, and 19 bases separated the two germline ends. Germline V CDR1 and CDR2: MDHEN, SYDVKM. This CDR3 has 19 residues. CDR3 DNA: TGTGCCAGCAGTTCCCCTCCTGGGGGGCGCCGCTCTGGGGCCAACGTCCTGACTTTC. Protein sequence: CASSSPPGGRRSGANVLTF.

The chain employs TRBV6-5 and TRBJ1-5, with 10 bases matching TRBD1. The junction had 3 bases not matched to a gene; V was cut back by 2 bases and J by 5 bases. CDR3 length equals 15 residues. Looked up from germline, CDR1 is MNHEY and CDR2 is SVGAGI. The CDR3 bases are TGTGCCAGCAGTTACGTCGGGACAGGGGATCAGCCCCAGCATTTT. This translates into CASSYVGTGDQPQHF.

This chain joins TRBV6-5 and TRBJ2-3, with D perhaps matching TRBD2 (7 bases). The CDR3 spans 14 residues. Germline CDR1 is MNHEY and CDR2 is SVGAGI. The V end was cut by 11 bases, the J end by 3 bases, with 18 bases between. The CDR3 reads CASGGGGLTDTQYF. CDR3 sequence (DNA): TGTGCCTCCGGAGGGGGGGGCCTTACAGATACGCAGTATTTT.

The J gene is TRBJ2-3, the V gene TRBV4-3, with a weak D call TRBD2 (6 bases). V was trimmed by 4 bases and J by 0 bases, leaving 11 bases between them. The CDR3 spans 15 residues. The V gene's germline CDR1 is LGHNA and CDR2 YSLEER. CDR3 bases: TGCGCCAGCAGCCGGGACTTGCCTAGCACAGATACGCAGTATTTT. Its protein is CASSRDLPSTDTQYF.